This TCR beta chain was sequenced in a study of CD8 T cells in Susac syndrome. When the RNA was reverse transcribed, random hexamers were used with an input of roughly 0.45 to 1 ug. TCRdb itself ran the immunoSEQ multiplex PCR reads through MiXCR, one entry per CDR3 protein. The sample records roughly 120,000 distinct CDR3 sequences, 90% to 95% being singletons. The CDR3 has 13 amino acids. Germline assignment: CDR1 GTSNPN and CDR2 SVGIG (reference sequence). The V end lost 0 bases, the J end lost 3 bases, and 8 bases lay between the germline ends. TEMRA cells were FACS-enriched, unlike CD8+ and CD4+ T cells, which were negatively isolated.

This chain links TRBV30 with TRBJ1-1, with a possible D match to TRBD1 (5 bases). This clonotype was sampled from a human donor with multiple sclerosis. The sequenced material came from CD4+ T cells from PBMCs. The CDR3 region is CAWSVGVYTEAFF. Here the CDR3 DNA reads TGTGCCTGGAGTGTAGGGGTCTACACTGAAGCTTTCTTT.